Sequencing of this TCR beta chain was carried out in a study of blood T cell repertoires in COVID-19. Study context: From the United States, Italy and Spain came samples of acute and convalescent COVID-19.

Clones were sequenced by immunoSEQ multiplex PCR, and TCRdb holds only the in-frame ones, with some missing. The sample holds about 76,000 clones, approximately 89% seen once. The CDR3 is 13 residues long. The J segment lost 4 bases and the V segment lost 5 bases, leaving 4 bases of the junction unmatched. CDR1 and CDR2 from the germline V gene are MNHEY and SMNVEV (reference sequence). Sequenced: peripheral blood. The chain employs TRBV27 and TRBJ1-1, with 7 bases lining up with TRBD1. This TCR was recovered from a human donor in a cohort sampled during active COVID-19. The CDR3 DNA is TGTGCCAGCAGTCTAACAGGGGTCACTGAAGCTTTCTTT. The encoded protein is CASSLTGVTEAFF.